Listed below are T cell receptor beta chains from one sample, sequenced in a study of T-cell reconstitution after alpha-beta-depleted transplantation in children. In TCRdb, the PCR reads were re-called with MiXCR into one record per CDR3 protein. In the table there are a few hundred thousand distinct CDR3 sequences, approximately 13% of which are singletons. The sample in question was PBMCs, mostly from graft donor cells, obtained 360 days after TCRalphabeta/CD19-depleted stem cell transplant. These receptor sequences come from a male patient under 18 who had a stem cell transplant for acute myeloid leukemia, so the T cells may come from the graft donor. The CDR3 runs from the conserved cysteine through the conserved F or W. The D gene is left open where the match is weak. Clone size is stated in some rows and not others, as once, few, many or a class when expanded.

.	TRBV20-1	many	TRBJ2-1	TGCAGTGCTAGATCGGCAGGGGAGGGGCAGTTCTTC	CSARSAGEGQFF
.	TRBV7-2	many	TRBJ2-3	TGTGCCAGCAGCTTAGTCGAGGGGACAGATACGCAGTATTTT	CASSLVEGTDTQYF
TRBD2	TRBV29-1	.	TRBJ2-7	TGCAGCGTTTTCGTGACCGGGACTAGCGGGGCATACGAGCAGTACTTC	CSVFVTGTSGAYEQYF
TRBD2	TRBV2	few	TRBJ2-1	TGTGCCAGCACCCCGAATCCCTCAGCGGGAGAGCAGTTCTTC	CASTPNPSAGEQFF
.	TRBV20-1	.	TRBJ1-4	TGCAGTGCTAGAGAGGGGGCTTTCAATGAAAAACTGTTTTTT	CSAREGAFNEKLFF
TRBD1	TRBV5-1	.	TRBJ2-1	TGCGCCAGCAGATGGGGGGACAGGAGTTACAATGAGCAGTTCTTC	CASRWGDRSYNEQFF
.	TRBV6-5	many	TRBJ2-1	TGTGCCAGCAGTTGGACAAATGAGCAGTTCTTC	CASSWTNEQFF
.	TRBV7-2	few	TRBJ2-7	TGTGCCAGCAGCTTGAACCGCCCGATCGAGCAGTACTTC	CASSLNRPIEQYF
.	TRBV12-3/TRBV12-4	many	TRBJ2-1	TGTGCCAGCAGTCCAACCCCCCGGGACCCAACGGACCATGAGCAGTTCTTC	CASSPTPRDPTDHEQFF
TRBD2	TRBV11-2	few	TRBJ2-1	TGTGCCAGCAGCACGCACGGACTAGCGGGAGACAATGAGCAGTTCTTC	CASSTHGLAGDNEQFF
TRBD2	TRBV29-1	few	TRBJ2-7	TGCAGCGTTGACGCGGGAGGGCCTTGGGAGCAGTACTTC	CSVDAGGPWEQYF
.	TRBV7-2	.	TRBJ2-1	TGTGCCAGCAGCTTAGGGCCCCAGCGGCTCTCCTACAATGAGCAGTTCTTC	CASSLGPQRLSYNEQFF
TRBD1	TRBV12-3/TRBV12-4	.	TRBJ2-7	TGTGCCAGCAGTTCGTACGGCAGGGGGCTTGATAGCTACGAGCAGTACTTC	CASSSYGRGLDSYEQYF
TRBD1	TRBV4-3	.	TRBJ2-1	TGCGCCAGCAGCCAGGGCTCGACAGGGGACAATGAGCAGTTCTTC	CASSQGSTGDNEQFF
TRBD2	TRBV12-3/TRBV12-4	few	TRBJ2-1	TGTGCCAGCAGCCTTGCCGGGACTAGCGGGAGCTCCTACAATGAGCAGTTCTTC	CASSLAGTSGSSYNEQFF
.	TRBV5-6	many	TRBJ2-5	TGTGCCAGCAGCTTGGCGGGTCCAGAGACCCAGTACTTC	CASSLAGPETQYF
TRBD2	TRBV28	few	TRBJ2-2	TGTGCCAGCAGTTCGAGCGGGAGAACCACGGGCGGGGAGCTGTTTTTT	CASSSSGRTTGGELFF
.	TRBV7-3	.	TRBJ2-1	TGTGCCAGCAGCTTAAACGGGATCAATGAGCAGTTCTTC	CASSLNGINEQFF
TRBD1	TRBV24-1	many	TRBJ2-1	TGTGCCACCAGTGATTTACGCCCGCAGGGGGAGAGGACCTACAATGAGCAGTTCTTC	CATSDLRPQGERTYNEQFF
.	TRBV2	.	TRBJ1-5	TGTGCCAGCAGTGAAAAGGCCCTGCGACTTAGCAATCAGCCCCAGCATTTT	CASSEKALRLSNQPQHF
TRBD1	TRBV7-6	few	TRBJ2-1	TGTGCCAGCAGCTCGAGGACAGGCTCCTACAATGAGCAGTTCTTC	CASSSRTGSYNEQFF
.	TRBV4-1	many	TRBJ2-4	TGCGCCAGCAGCCAAGGGGGTATCTTAGCCAAAAACATTCAGTACTTC	CASSQGGILAKNIQYF
.	TRBV10-2	many	TRBJ2-7	TGCGCCAGCAGGAAACTGACGGACCCCTACGAGCAGTACTTC	CASRKLTDPYEQYF
TRBD2	TRBV9	few	TRBJ2-7	TGTGCCAGCAGCGTAGATCTAGCGGGACCCTACGAGCAGTACTTC	CASSVDLAGPYEQYF